This entry features one T cell receptor (beta chain) sequence. Its antigen is unidentified. The record originates from a study of molecular identifiers for immune sequencing clone quantification. TCRdb re-called the PCR reads through MiXCR, storing one row per CDR3 protein. The sample shows a few hundred thousand distinct CDR3 sequences, over 20% of them seen only once. Points from the study as a whole: The study found clones above 20 RNA copies held over 99% of effector molecules and under 1% in naive cells.

There are 15 residues in the CDR3. V shed 6 bases, J shed 0 bases, and the junction held 5 bases outside the gene matches. In germline, CDR1 is SGHDN, CDR2 FVKESK. Sorting isolated naive CD8 T cells as CD8+CD4-CCR7+CD45RA+ events. The source material was naive CD8+ T cells from blood, with Jurkat cell RNA spiked in. Described subset: FACS-sorted CD8+CD4-CCR7+CD45RA+ naive T cells. The chain employs TRBV14 and TRBJ1-3; 7 nucleotides agree with TRBD1. The sequence came from a human donor in good health. Some libraries in this study had Jurkat cell RNA spiked in. CDR3 region: CASSKQGLSGNTIYF. In nucleotides, the CDR3 is TGTGCCAGCAGTAAACAGGGGCTCTCTGGAAACACCATATATTTT.